The entry that follows covers one T cell receptor (beta chain) sequence. Other DNA sequences in the sample encode the same CDR3. These data originate in a study of blood T cell repertoires in COVID-19. Overall study context: The United States, Italy and Spain were the sources of the acute and convalescent COVID-19 samples. The cDNA or gDNA used as material had been derived from T cells, B-cell-depleted T cells, or PBMCs.

The V end lost 2 bases, the J end lost 2 bases, and 9 bases lay between the germline ends. CDR3 length equals 14 residues. Germline V gene sequence: CDR1 SGHTA, CDR2 FQGNSA. The table came from immunoSEQ multiplex PCR; TCRdb's copy has only in-frame clones and leaves some out. The sample has more than 120,000 clones; approximately 87% are singletons. The sequence came from a woman between 45 and 60 years old with active or convalescent COVID-19. Sequencing was carried out using peripheral blood. The chain is built from TRBV7-2 and TRBJ1-1; a possible D gene is TRBD1 (5 bases). The CDR3 nucleotides read TGTGCCAGCAGCTTACAGGGAGGTAACACTGAAGCTTTCTTT. This translates into CASSLQGGNTEAFF.